Given below is one T cell receptor (beta chain) in context. The data stem from a study of cytomegalovirus exposure and HLA in healthy donors. V trimming: 5 bases; J trimming: 6 bases; junction bases outside the gene matches: 3. The CDR3 runs to 14 residues. The germline V gene has CDR1 SEHNR and CDR2 FQNEAQ (reference sequence). Assay used: immunoSEQ multiplex PCR; TCRdb lists only in-frame clones, some missing. The table includes around 190,000 clones, 85% detected once. The chain uses TRBV7-9 and TRBJ2-1, with 11 bases aligning to TRBD2. The source is a man between 18 and 35 years old in good health and CMV-seropositive. The sample comprised PBMCs. Here the CDR3 reads CASSRLAGGNEQFF. The CDR3 DNA reads TGTGCCAGCAGCAGGCTAGCGGGAGGCAATGAGCAGTTCTTC.